The rows below give T cell receptor beta chains drawn from one sample of a study of shared clonotypes between healthy human individuals. Repertoires were generated with immunoSEQ multiplex PCR, while TCRdb's copy carries only in-frame clones and drops some. Found here are around 500,000 clones, more than 65% of them singletons; the top ten hold roughly 12%. The material sequenced was PBMCs. All receptors come from a woman aged 40 to 50 in good health. Some clones in this sample may be carry-over from other donors' samples. The CDR3 runs from the conserved cysteine through the conserved F or W. D genes are given only for firm matches. Clone size is not always given. Where it is, it says once, few, many or a class for expanded clones.

DNA | CDR3 | V | size | J | D
TGTGCCAGTATCGGACAGGGTTTTTCCGGGGAGCTGTTTTTT | CASIGQGFSGELFF | TRBV19 | - | TRBJ2-2 | TRBD1
TGTGCCAGCAGCTTAGTCCTGGACAGTATCTCCTACGAGCAGTACTTC | CASSLVLDSISYEQYF | TRBV7-9 | many | TRBJ2-7 | -
TGTGCCATAAGGGCGAGCTCCTACAATGAGCAGTTCTTC | CAIRASSYNEQFF | TRBV10-3 | - | TRBJ2-1 | -
TGTGCCAGCAGTGAGTGGGCCGAGAATCAGCCCCAGCATTTT | CASSEWAENQPQHF | TRBV6-1 | - | TRBJ1-5 | -
TGCGCCAGCAGCTTGACTAGCGGGAGCCATGAGCAGTTCTTC | CASSLTSGSHEQFF | TRBV5-1 | once | TRBJ2-1 | TRBD2
TGTGCCAGCAGTTTATCGAATGGGTATGGCTACACCTTC | CASSLSNGYGYTF | TRBV27 | - | TRBJ1-2 | -
TGTGCCAGCAGTGATTCCGGGACCACTAACAATGAGCAGTTCTTC | CASSDSGTTNNEQFF | TRBV6-1 | - | TRBJ2-1 | -
TGTGCCAGCAGCCCAGGAGCGGGCTACGCTGAAGCTTTCTTT | CASSPGAGYAEAFF | TRBV7-9 | - | TRBJ1-1 | -
TGTGCCAGTAGTCCGAGGGGGACAGGGGGCTACACCGGGGAGCTGTTTTTT | CASSPRGTGGYTGELFF | TRBV19 | many | TRBJ2-2 | TRBD1
TGTGCCAGCAGTTTACCCACAGGGATTTCAACCCAGCATTTT | CASSLPTGISTQHF | TRBV28 | - | TRBJ1-5 | -
TGTGCCAGCAGTCAGGGGAATTCACCCCTCCACTTT | CASSQGNSPLHF | TRBV28 | - | TRBJ1-6 | -
TGTGCCAGCAGCCCCCGTTGGGGCATGGGGGCTAACTATGGCTACACCTTC | CASSPRWGMGANYGYTF | TRBV5-6 | - | TRBJ1-2 | -
TGTGCCACGGAACCCCTCGGGCGGGAGGTTAATCCGCAGTTCTTC | CATEPLGREVNPQFF | TRBV7-2 | few | TRBJ2-1 | TRBD2
TGTGCCAGCAGCTTCGGCCTAGCCTCATACGAGCAGTACTTC | CASSFGLASYEQYF | TRBV5-4 | - | TRBJ2-7 | -
TGTGCCAGCAGCTTAGTGGGGGGCGACAACTATGGCTACACCTTC | CASSLVGGDNYGYTF | TRBV7-2 | - | TRBJ1-2 | -
TGTGCCAGTAGTCTAGCGGGAGGGGATGAGCAGTTCTTC | CASSLAGGDEQFF | TRBV19 | - | TRBJ2-1 | TRBD2
TGTGCCAGCAGTCCGTGGGACAGCCTAAATCAGCCCCAGCATTTT | CASSPWDSLNQPQHF | TRBV28 | - | TRBJ1-5 | TRBD1
TGTGCCAGCAGCACCCGGTACAGGGAAGGGTGGGAGCAGTACTTC | CASSTRYREGWEQYF | TRBV4-2 | - | TRBJ2-7 | -
TGTGCCGGGGAAGCGGGGAGCTCCTACAATGAGCAGTTCTTC | CAGEAGSSYNEQFF | TRBV7-9 | - | TRBJ2-1 | TRBD2
TGCGCCAGCAGCTTGTTGGTGGGAGGCCTAGGAGATGAGCAGTTCTTC | CASSLLVGGLGDEQFF | TRBV5-1 | - | TRBJ2-1 | -
TGTGCCATCAGTGTAGCCCGACTAGCGGGAGGGGCAGATACGCAGTATTTT | CAISVARLAGGADTQYF | TRBV10-3 | - | TRBJ2-3 | TRBD2
TGTGCCAGCAGTGAATCGCGTCAAGCTTTCTTT | CASSESRQAFF | TRBV6-1 | - | TRBJ1-1 | -
TGCGCCAGCAGCCCCGGGACTATCACAGATACGCAGTATTTT | CASSPGTITDTQYF | TRBV5-1 | - | TRBJ2-3 | TRBD2
TGTGCCAGCAGCGTAGACGTGGGGGGCGGCACCGGGGAGCTGTTTTTT | CASSVDVGGGTGELFF | TRBV9 | - | TRBJ2-2 | -
TGTGCCAGCAGCCAACCTGGAGGGGGCGGCACTGAAGCTTTCTTT | CASSQPGGGGTEAFF | TRBV5-6 | - | TRBJ1-1 | TRBD1
TGTGCCAGTAAGGCAGGGAACTCCTACGAGCAGTACTTC | CASKAGNSYEQYF | TRBV19 | few | TRBJ2-7 | -
TGTGCCAGCAGTGATTCATTCGACAGGAGCTCCTACGAGCAGTACTTC | CASSDSFDRSSYEQYF | TRBV25-1 | few | TRBJ2-7 | -
TGTGCCAGCAGCCCAATCCCGGGCTACACCTTC | CASSPIPGYTF | TRBV7-3 | - | TRBJ1-2 | -
TGTGCCAGCAGCGTAGTGACAGGTAACAATGAGCAGTTCTTC | CASSVVTGNNEQFF | TRBV9 | - | TRBJ2-1 | -
TGTGCCAGCACCAAGCGGTCATCAGCCGGGGGCACTGAAGCTTTCTTT | CASTKRSSAGGTEAFF | TRBV2 | - | TRBJ1-1 | -
TGTGCCAGCAGCCAAGAGGGGGGTTATAGAGCGGGAGTGGCCGAGCAGTACTTC | CASSQEGGYRAGVAEQYF | TRBV4-2 | - | TRBJ2-7 | TRBD2
TGTGCCAGCAGTGCCGGATCCGGGCGGGAAGAGACCCAGTACTTC | CASSAGSGREETQYF | TRBV6-1 | - | TRBJ2-5 | -
TGTGCCAGCAGTGCCGGGACAGGGTACGAAAAACTGTTTTTT | CASSAGTGYEKLFF | TRBV2 | - | TRBJ1-4 | TRBD1
TGTGCCAGCAGCCGGGCTGGAAACAACTATGGCTACACCTTC | CASSRAGNNYGYTF | TRBV7-2 | - | TRBJ1-2 | -
TGTGCCAGTAGTATTGCTGGGGTTTATGGCTACACCTTC | CASSIAGVYGYTF | TRBV19 | - | TRBJ1-2 | -
TGTGCTAGCAGCTTAGAAGTAGCGGGAGGGCCGGTGGGTGAGCAGTTCTTC | CASSLEVAGGPVGEQFF | TRBV7-7 | many | TRBJ2-1 | TRBD2
TGCGCCAGCAGCTTGCGGCAGCGGACGGGCACAGATACGCAGTATTTT | CASSLRQRTGTDTQYF | TRBV5-1 | - | TRBJ2-3 | -
TGTGCCAGCAGTAAAACCGGGACAGGGGGCTCCTACGAGCAGTACTTC | CASSKTGTGGSYEQYF | TRBV7-2 | - | TRBJ2-7 | TRBD1
TGTGCCAGCAGCTCCACGGGGACTAGGGGTAATGAGCAGTTCTTC | CASSSTGTRGNEQFF | TRBV11-2 | few | TRBJ2-1 | TRBD2
TGTGCCAGTACAACAACCACAAACACCGGGGAGCTGTTTTTT | CASTTTTNTGELFF | TRBV7-9 | - | TRBJ2-2 | -
TGTGCCAGCAGCAAAGGACAGGGGGCGCGGGACACTGAAGCTTTCTTT | CASSKGQGARDTEAFF | TRBV9 | - | TRBJ1-1 | TRBD1
TGTGCCAGCTCAGGGGCGCGGTACGAGCAGTACTTC | CASSGARYEQYF | TRBV28 | few | TRBJ2-7 | -
TGTGCCAACAGTGTATGGGGGCGCGGGGAGGCAGAGACCCAGTACTTC | CANSVWGRGEAETQYF | TRBV6-1 | once | TRBJ2-5 | -
TGTGCCTGGAGTGTAGGGGGTGCCGGTGATGAGCAGTTCTTC | CAWSVGGAGDEQFF | TRBV30 | - | TRBJ2-1 | -
TGCGCCAGCAGCTTGGACGGGACGCGAGGGGAAAAACTGTTTTTT | CASSLDGTRGEKLFF | TRBV5-1 | - | TRBJ1-4 | -
TGTGCCAGCAGTTTTGCGGGAGTGGTGGAGACCCAGTACTTC | CASSFAGVVETQYF | TRBV28 | - | TRBJ2-5 | TRBD2
TGTGCCAGCTCAGGACCCGGGACAGGGGTGTACGAGCAGTACTTC | CASSGPGTGVYEQYF | TRBV18 | - | TRBJ2-7 | TRBD1
TGTGCCAGCAGGCCCTATAGCGGAGAGTCCTACGAGCAGTACTTC | CASRPYSGESYEQYF | TRBV6-5 | - | TRBJ2-7 | -
TGTGCCAGTAGTTATGGCCCGGGGGGGGCCCAGTACTTC | CASSYGPGGAQYF | TRBV19 | - | TRBJ2-5 | TRBD2
TGTGCCAGCAGCTTAGGGGGACAGGCATACAATGAGCAGTTCTTC | CASSLGGQAYNEQFF | TRBV11-1 | - | TRBJ2-1 | TRBD1
TGTGCCAGCAGCTACGGGACTAGCCGATCCTACGAGCAGTACTTC | CASSYGTSRSYEQYF | TRBV27 | - | TRBJ2-7 | TRBD2
TGTGCCAGCAGCGTATCGGACAGGGGTTTTTACGAGCAGTACTTC | CASSVSDRGFYEQYF | TRBV9 | many | TRBJ2-7 | TRBD1
TGTGCCAGCAGCTTAGAACTTAGGGGGATGGGTATGGAGACCCAGTACTTC | CASSLELRGMGMETQYF | TRBV11-2 | - | TRBJ2-5 | -
TGTGCCAGCACCGACAGTGGCACCGATCAGCCCCAGCATTTT | CASTDSGTDQPQHF | TRBV28 | - | TRBJ1-5 | -
TGTGCCAGCAGTTCGGGGGGCTCAATCTACGAGCAGTACTTC | CASSSGGSIYEQYF | TRBV6-5 | - | TRBJ2-7 | -
TGTGCCAGCAGCTTAGATAGCTCCTACAATGAGCAGTTCTTC | CASSLDSSYNEQFF | TRBV7-9 | - | TRBJ2-1 | -
TGTGCCAGCAGTGTGGGCGCGGGAGGGCCAGATACGCAGTATTTT | CASSVGAGGPDTQYF | TRBV2 | many | TRBJ2-3 | TRBD2